The 13 T cell receptor beta chains listed next were all sequenced from one sample in a study of technical replicates of blood from a few donors. Data came from immunoSEQ multiplex PCR; TCRdb stores just in-frame clones and leaves some out. The sample shows approximately 99,000 clones, about 95% of them seen only once. The sample comprised T cells isolated from PBMCs. The receptors derive from a human donor in good health.

This chain connects TRBV19 to TRBJ2-5; D perhaps matches TRBD2 (6 bases). V was trimmed by 3 bases and J by 4 bases, leaving 12 bases between them. Germline V gene data show CDR1 as LNHDA and CDR2 as SQIVND (reference sequence). The CDR3 is 14 residues long. The CDR3 DNA reads as TGTGCCAGTAGTATCGTCGGAGGGGCAGAGACCCAGTACTTC. Its protein product is CASSIVGGAETQYF.

DNA of the CDR3: TGTGCCAGCAGCTTAGATCATAACGGCAGGGTGGATCAGCCCCAGCATTTT. It encodes CASSLDHNGRVDQPQHF. This chain uses TRBV11-2 with TRBJ1-5, with D possibly matching TRBD1 (5 bases). This CDR3 has 17 amino acids. Germline V gene lookup returns CDR1 SGHAT and CDR2 FQNNGV. V was trimmed by 0 bases and J by 5 bases, leaving 17 bases between them.

V gene TRBV9 combines with J gene TRBJ2-7, with no clear D. Trimming took 0 bases from V and 1 from J, leaving 8 bases between them. The CDR3 is 14 residues long. Germline V gene lookup returns CDR1 SGDLS and CDR2 YYNGEE. CDR3 amino acids: CASSVGRISYEQYF. In nucleotides, the CDR3 is TGTGCCAGCAGCGTAGGGCGGATATCCTACGAGCAGTACTTC.

CDR3 sequence: CASSPQGWGTDTQYF. In DNA, the CDR3 is TGTGCCAGCAGTCCTCAGGGCTGGGGCACAGATACGCAGTATTTT. The chain links TRBV14 to TRBJ2-3, with TRBD1 as a possible D gene (5 bases). Deletions cut 6 bases from V and 1 base from J, with 14 bases between. Germline V CDR1 and CDR2: SGHDN, FVKESK. This CDR3 is built from 15 residues. The full variable domain, its missing parts supplied by reference TRBV14 and TRBJ2-3, is EAGVTQFPSHSVIEKGQTVTLRCDPISGHDNLYWYRRVMGKEIKFLLHFVKESKQDESGMPNNRFLAERTGGTYSTLKVQPAELEDSGVYFCASSPQGWGTDTQYFGPGTRLTVL.

The rearrangement uses TRBV7-8 and TRBJ1-1; weak D call: TRBD1 (5 bases). V was pared by 3 bases and J by 4 bases, with 9 bases between. Germline-derived CDR1 and CDR2 are SGHVS and FQNEAQ. The CDR3 is 13 amino acids. The chain's CDR3 is CASSLGQGTEAFF. CDR3 DNA: TGTGCCAGCAGCTTGGGGCAGGGCACTGAAGCTTTCTTT.

This chain links TRBV6-6 with TRBJ1-1; D call uncertain. The V gene's germline CDR1 is MNHNY and CDR2 SVGAGI (reference sequence). V was cut by 7 bases and J by 4 bases, with 16 bases left in between. The CDR3 is 14 residues long. The CDR3: CASTHRGMGTEAFF. The CDR3 nucleotides are TGTGCCAGCACTCATCGGGGAATGGGCACTGAAGCTTTCTTT.

The chain employs TRBV2 and TRBJ1-2, with D tentatively TRBD1 (6 bases). From germline, CDR1 is SNHLY and CDR2 FYNNEI. V lost 8 bases and J 4 bases, leaving 17 bases between the germline ends. The CDR3 loop spans 14 amino acids. The DNA of the CDR3 is TGTGCCAGCGGGGGCGGTAAGGAGACCTATGGCTACACCTTC. Encoded protein: CASGGGKETYGYTF.

This chain links TRBV2 with TRBJ1-1; 12 bases line up with TRBD1. Trimming took 8 bases from V and 4 from J; bases not matched to a gene: 2. The CDR3 runs to 13 residues. Germline CDR1 SNHLY, CDR2 FYNNEI. The CDR3 loop is CASSGQGATEAFF. The CDR3 nucleotides are TGTGCCAGCTCGGGACAGGGGGCCACTGAAGCTTTCTTT.

This clone was found once. This sequence joins TRBV6-5 and TRBJ1-1, with D possibly matching TRBD1 (5 bases). CDR3 size: 14 residues. Trimming removed 4 bases at V and 8 bases at J, with 17 bases between. CDR1 and CDR2 (germline): MNHEY, SVGAGI. As DNA, the CDR3 is TGTGCCAGCAGTTTGTCCCCCAGGGTGTGGGAAGCTTTCTTT. Translating gives CASSLSPRVWEAFF.

The genes are TRBV6-6 and TRBJ2-1, with 7 bases lining up with TRBD2. The CDR3 contains 14 residues. Per the germline V gene, CDR1 is MNHNY and CDR2 is SVGAGI (reference sequence). The V segment lost 5 bases and the J segment 2 bases; nucleotides outside the gene matches: 3. CDR3 sequence (DNA): TGTGCCAGCAGTCTAGCGGCCCCCTACAATGAGCAGTTCTTC. The encoded protein is CASSLAAPYNEQFF.

The rearrangement links TRBV6-5 to TRBJ2-1; D is unresolved. The germline V gene encodes CDR1 MNHEY and CDR2 SVGAGI. CDR3 length: 11 amino acids. Trimming stripped 6 bases from V and 4 bases from J, with 4 bases between. CDR3 amino acids: CASRYYNEQFF. As DNA, the CDR3 is TGTGCCAGCAGGTATTACAATGAGCAGTTCTTC.

The chain employs TRBV21-1 and TRBJ1-1. TRBV21-1 constitutes a pseudogene. The CDR3 covers 15 residues. The CDR3 DNA is TGTGCCAGCAGCAAAGAAATGAGGTTGATCGTGGAGGCTTTCTTT. It codes for CASSKEMRLIVEAFF.

A remark on this clone: The junction shows a germline mismatch at one end, possibly a read error. The chain uses TRBV7-3 and TRBJ2-7; weak D call: TRBD1 (5 bases). Germline CDR1 is SGHTA and CDR2 is FQGTGA. This CDR3 contains 12 residues. CDR3 residues: CASSLMTDSLRF. The CDR3 DNA follows: TGTGCCAGCAGCTTAATGACAGACTCTCTACGATTC.